A single sample gave rise to the 25 T cell receptor beta chains below, sequenced in a study of blood T cell repertoires in COVID-19. Sequenced by immunoSEQ multiplex PCR; TCRdb stores in-frame clones only, minus some. Of around 92,000 clones in the sample, 86% are singletons; the top ten hold 10% to 15%. The sequenced sample consisted of peripheral blood. These receptors were obtained from an older woman in a cohort sampled during active or convalescent COVID-19.

In this sample, this clone turned up once. The chain employs TRBV2 and TRBJ2-7, with 10 positions matching TRBD1. This CDR3 is built from 15 residues. The germline V gene has CDR1 SNHLY and CDR2 FYNNEI. The CDR3 reads CATTLDRGPSYEQYF. The CDR3, as DNA: TGTGCAACTACCCTCGACAGGGGGCCGTCCTACGAGCAGTACTTC. The entire variable domain, with the rest obtained from reference TRBV2 and TRBJ2-7, is as follows: EPEVTQTPSHQVTQMGQEVILRCVPISNHLYFYWYRQILGQKVEFLVSFYNNEISEKSEIFDDQFSVERPDGSNFTLKIRSTKLEDSAMYFCATTLDRGPSYEQYFGPGTRLTVT.

The chain carries TRBV18 and TRBJ2-2; a weak D match, TRBD2 (6 bases). From germline, CDR1 is KGHSH and CDR2 LQKENI. V lost 5 bases and J 0 bases, leaving 10 bases between the germline ends. The CDR3 runs to 15 residues. The CDR3 reads CASSGGETNTGELFF. CDR3 DNA sequence: TGTGCCAGCTCAGGAGGGGAAACGAACACCGGGGAGCTGTTTTTT.

This chain joins TRBV3-1 (or the pseudogene TRBV3-2) and TRBJ1-4; D perhaps matches TRBD1 (5 bases). This CDR3 is built from 16 residues. The germline V and J ends were trimmed by 1 base and 4 bases, with 13 bases remaining between them. Germline V CDR1 and CDR2: LGHDT, YNNKEL (reference sequence). This chain's CDR3 is CASSQAAGLINEKLFF. For the CDR3, the DNA is TGTGCCAGCAGCCAAGCGGCGGGACTGATTAATGAAAAACTGTTTTTT.

The CDR3 nucleotides are TGTGCCAGCAGTTTGGGGACAGGCTTGAATTCACCCCTCCACTTT. As protein: CASSLGTGLNSPLHF. The chain joins TRBV27 to TRBJ1-6, with 8 bases that match TRBD1. Losses at the gene ends were 3 bases for V and 7 bases for J; bases not matched to a gene: 5. The CDR3 length is 15 residues. Germline lookup yields CDR1 MNHEY and CDR2 SMNVEV (reference sequence).

The rearrangement uses TRBV6-5 and TRBJ1-4; a weak D match, TRBD1 (5 bases). Germline V gives CDR1 MNHEY, CDR2 SVGAGI. Trimming took off 5 bases at V and 2 bases at J, with 9 bases between the two ends. The CDR3 length is 14 residues. Here the CDR3 reads CASSPQGTNEKLFF. In DNA, the CDR3 is TGTGCCAGCAGTCCCCAGGGTACTAATGAAAAACTGTTTTTT.

This clone was counted between two and nine times. The CDR3 protein is CASGGQRPGEQFF. CDR3 in DNA: TGTGCCAGCGGTGGACAACGGCCGGGTGAGCAGTTCTTC. V and J are TRBV5-4 and TRBJ2-1; tentatively, D is TRBD1 (5 bases). V was cut by 7 bases and J by 9 bases, with 17 bases left in between. CDR3 length: 13 amino acids. CDR1 and CDR2 (germline): SGHNT, YYREEE (reference sequence).

The genes are TRBV25-1 and TRBJ1-6; a weak D match, TRBD1 (6 bases). Trimming removed 2 bases from V and 8 bases from J, with 22 bases in between. Germline V gives CDR1 MGHDK, CDR2 SYGVNS. This CDR3 spans 18 amino acids. The CDR3 DNA follows: TGTGCCAGCAGTGAACAGGGGCCCTACCCAGACGAATATTCACCCCTCCACTTT. This encodes CASSEQGPYPDEYSPLHF. The variable domain in full, completed from reference TRBV25-1 and TRBJ1-6, reads EADIYQTPRYLVIGTGKKITLECSQTMGHDKMYWYQQDPGMELHLIHYSYGVNSTEKGDLSSESTVSRIRTEHFPLTLESARPSHTSQYLCASSEQGPYPDEYSPLHFGNGTRLTVT.

This clone was detected a few times. This chain uses TRBV5-1 with TRBJ2-1, with 10 bases fitting TRBD2. Germline trimming cut 3 bases from V and 8 bases from J; bases unmatched to any gene: 17. The CDR3 runs 18 residues. Per germline, CDR1 SGHRS and CDR2 YFSETQ. CDR3 sequence: CASSYQGPTSGIAHEQFF. The CDR3 DNA sequence: TGCGCCAGCAGCTATCAAGGTCCCACTAGCGGGATAGCCCATGAGCAGTTCTTC. The full variable domain, in which reference TRBV5-1 and TRBJ2-1 provide the parts outside the CDR3, is KAGVTQTPRYLIKTRGQQVTLSCSPISGHRSVSWYQQTPGQGLQFLFEYFSETQRNKGNFPGRFSGRQFSNSRSEMNVSTLELGDSALYLCASSYQGPTSGIAHEQFFGPGTRLTVL.

This clone was counted a single time. The J gene is TRBJ2-7, the V gene TRBV20-1, with 7 positions matching TRBD1. This CDR3 comprises 14 residues. Germline V gene data show CDR1 as DFQATT and CDR2 as SNEGSKA (reference sequence). V lost 3 bases, J lost 4 bases, and 9 bases stayed unmatched. This chain's CDR3 is CSASNRGKGYEQYF. DNA of the CDR3: TGCAGTGCTAGTAACAGGGGCAAAGGGTACGAGCAGTACTTC.

This rearrangement joins TRBV11-2 to TRBJ2-7; TRBD2 agrees at 8 bases. The CDR3 contains 15 residues. CDR1 and CDR2 from the germline V gene are SGHAT and FQNNGV. V dropped 1 base and J dropped 1; count of bases not matched to a gene: 3. CDR3 sequence reads: CASSLAVAGSYEQYF. The CDR3 DNA sequence: TGTGCCAGCAGCTTAGCGGTAGCGGGGTCCTACGAGCAGTACTTC. Variable domain in full (rest from reference TRBV11-2 and TRBJ2-7): EAGVAQSPRYKIIEKRQSVAFWCNPISGHATLYWYQQILGQGPKLLIQFQNNGVVDDSQLPKDRFSAERLKGVDSTLKIQPAKLEDSAVYLCASSLAVAGSYEQYFGPGTRLTVT.

This chain joins TRBV10-3 and TRBJ1-6; weak D call: TRBD1 (6 bases). The CDR3 has 16 amino acids. Germline CDR1 is ENHRY and CDR2 is SYGVKD. V was pared by 2 bases and J by 7 bases, with 15 bases between. In DNA, the CDR3 is TGTGCCATCAGTGAGGGGAGGGGGAAATGGAATTCACCCCTCCACTTT. Translated: CAISEGRGKWNSPLHF.

The J gene is TRBJ1-1, the V gene TRBV6-5; no reliable D call. Trimming took off 10 bases at V and 0 bases at J, with 9 bases between the two ends. Germline lookup yields CDR1 MNHEY and CDR2 SVGAGI. The CDR3 is 12 residues long. CDR3 nucleotides: TGTGCCACCGCGATAGTGAACACTGAAGCTTTCTTT. This sequence encodes CATAIVNTEAFF.

The DNA of the CDR3 is TGTGCCAGCAGCCAAAGTGTTAGTCCCGGACTAGCAGTTAATGAGCAGTTCTTC. It encodes CASSQSVSPGLAVNEQFF. This chain joins TRBV4-2 and TRBJ2-1; 8 bases are shared with TRBD2. CDR3 length equals 18 residues. After removal of 2 bases from V and 7 bases from J, the junction contained 16 bases not matched to a gene. Germline CDR1 is LGHNA and CDR2 is YNFKEQ.

This clone was detected a few times. CDR3 residues: CATSRDYFYNEQFF. CDR3 coding DNA: TGTGCCACCAGCCGGGACTACTTTTACAATGAGCAGTTCTTC. V usage is TRBV24-1 and J usage is TRBJ2-1; 7 nucleotides line up with TRBD2. Looked up from germline, CDR1 is KGHDR and CDR2 is SFDVKD. The J segment lost 4 bases and the V segment lost 7 bases, leaving 6 bases of the junction unmatched. CDR3 size: 14 residues.

J is TRBJ2-7 and V is TRBV6-6; 12 bases line up with TRBD2. Trimming took 5 bases from V and 7 from J; bases not matched to a gene: 6. Germline values: CDR1 MNHNY, CDR2 SVGAGI (reference sequence). CDR3 length equals 14 residues. The CDR3 coding sequence is TGTGCCAGCAGTCCGACTAGCGGGAGAGTAGAGCAGTACTTC. This translates into CASSPTSGRVEQYF.

This chain joins TRBV6-5 and TRBJ1-2; 10 bases are shared with TRBD1. This CDR3 spans 15 amino acids. J was trimmed by 2 bases and V by 6 bases; bases with no gene match: 6. From germline, CDR1 is MNHEY and CDR2 SVGAGI. Here the CDR3 reads CASRPATGGNYGYTF. The DNA for the CDR3 is TGTGCCAGCAGACCTGCGACAGGGGGCAACTATGGCTACACCTTC.

The chain couples TRBV5-5 to TRBJ1-2; no clear D. V lost 4 bases, J lost 1 base, and 14 bases lay in between. This CDR3 is built from 15 residues. Germline loops: CDR1 SGHKS, CDR2 YYEKEE (reference sequence). CDR3 residues: CASSQLGELNYGYTF. CDR3 nucleotide sequence: TGTGCCAGCAGCCAACTCGGGGAACTTAACTATGGCTACACCTTC.

The chain is built from TRBV6-5 and TRBJ2-3; 12 bases line up with TRBD2. Trimming removed 1 base from V and 3 bases from J; junction bases left unmatched: 2. This CDR3 contains 16 residues. Looked up from germline, CDR1 is MNHEY and CDR2 is SVGAGI. CDR3 in DNA: TGTGCCAGCAGTTACTATGGACTAGCGGGGACAGATACGCAGTATTTT. Its translation: CASSYYGLAGTDTQYF.

This clone was recorded once. This rearrangement joins TRBV4-1 to TRBJ1-2; no reliable D call. The CDR3 spans 15 residues. In germline, CDR1 is MGHRA, CDR2 YSYEKL. With 1 base removed from V and 0 bases from J, the gap between germline ends came to 9 bases. The CDR3 is CASSQGPTTNYGYTF. The CDR3, as DNA: TGCGCCAGCAGCCAAGGCCCGACAACTAACTATGGCTACACCTTC.

The genes are TRBV5-1 and TRBJ1-2, with TRBD1 matching 7 bases. V lost 4 bases, J lost 4 bases, and 10 bases stayed unmatched. The V gene's germline CDR1 is SGHRS and CDR2 YFSETQ. The CDR3 covers 15 residues. The CDR3 sequence: CASSLGQDSRYGYTF. CDR3 DNA sequence: TGCGCCAGCAGCCTCGGACAGGACTCCCGCTATGGCTACACCTTC.

The chain employs TRBV18 and TRBJ2-7; D gene uncertain. The germline V gene encodes CDR1 KGHSH and CDR2 LQKENI. CDR3 length: 12 residues. Trimming pared 5 bases from V and 2 bases from J, leaving 7 bases between. This chain's CDR3 is CASSAAAYEQYF. The CDR3 nucleotides are TGTGCCAGCTCAGCCGCAGCCTACGAGCAGTACTTC.

This clone has a handful of counts. The junction departs from germline at one end; a sequencing error may be responsible. The rearrangement links TRBV7-7 to TRBJ2-1; 8 bases agree with TRBD1. Looked up from germline, CDR1 is SSHAT and CDR2 is FNYEAQ (reference sequence). The CDR3 consists of 13 residues. CDR3 in amino acids: CASSYRGDNEQFF. CDR3 coding DNA: TGTGCTAGCAGCTACAGGGGGGACAATGAGCAGTTCTTC.

This clone was seen a few times. This chain joins TRBV2 and TRBJ2-1; a weak D match, TRBD1 (5 bases). The germline V and J ends were trimmed by 4 bases and 0 bases, with 7 bases remaining between them. CDR1 is SNHLY, CDR2 FYNNEI, per germline. This CDR3 is 14 amino acids long. In DNA form, the CDR3 reads TGTGCCAGCAGTGGACAGAGCTCCTACAATGAGCAGTTCTTC. Translating gives CASSGQSSYNEQFF.

The J gene is TRBJ1-2, the V gene TRBV6-5, with 7 nucleotides matching TRBD1. Germline CDR1 and CDR2: MNHEY and SVGAGI. This CDR3 contains 16 residues. V was pared by 4 bases and J by 7 bases, with 15 bases of the junction left unmatched. CDR3: CASSSLTGARTSGYTF. The CDR3 nucleotides are TGTGCCAGCAGTTCACTCACAGGGGCCCGAACGAGTGGCTACACCTTC.

The chain has TRBV24-1 and TRBJ1-1; D is unclear. The V end was cut by 4 bases, the J end by 10 bases, with 18 bases between. Germline loops: CDR1 KGHDR, CDR2 SFDVKD. CDR3 size: 14 residues. The chain's CDR3 is CATSDPRTFEGAFF. The CDR3 nucleotides read TGTGCCACCAGTGACCCGAGGACTTTCGAGGGAGCTTTCTTT.